The T cell receptor beta chain under discussion was sequenced for a study of patients and donors after allogeneic stem cell transplantation. In this sample, this clonotype turned up many times. TCRdb passed the RT-PCR reads through MiXCR, listing each CDR3 protein once. The sample comprises around 82,000 distinct CDR3 sequences, roughly 5.1% of which are singletons, and 2.6% rests with the top ten. Germline trimming cut 0 bases from V and 6 bases from J; bases unmatched to any gene: 10. The CDR3 is 16 residues long. Germline values: CDR1 SGHRS, CDR2 YFSETQ. The chain combines TRBV5-1 with TRBJ2-7; 9 bases are shared with TRBD2. The clonotype comes from a human donor who was either an allogeneic HSCT recipient or a stem cell or donor lymphocyte infusion donor (not recorded which). It is not recorded whose cells these are; they may come from a transplant donor. The sample comprised blood, either unsorted or a sorted T cell fraction (not recorded which). As DNA, the CDR3 is TGCGCCAGCAGCTTGGTCCCTAGCGGGGCCTCCGGCGAGCAGTACTTC. It translates to CASSLVPSGASGEQYF.